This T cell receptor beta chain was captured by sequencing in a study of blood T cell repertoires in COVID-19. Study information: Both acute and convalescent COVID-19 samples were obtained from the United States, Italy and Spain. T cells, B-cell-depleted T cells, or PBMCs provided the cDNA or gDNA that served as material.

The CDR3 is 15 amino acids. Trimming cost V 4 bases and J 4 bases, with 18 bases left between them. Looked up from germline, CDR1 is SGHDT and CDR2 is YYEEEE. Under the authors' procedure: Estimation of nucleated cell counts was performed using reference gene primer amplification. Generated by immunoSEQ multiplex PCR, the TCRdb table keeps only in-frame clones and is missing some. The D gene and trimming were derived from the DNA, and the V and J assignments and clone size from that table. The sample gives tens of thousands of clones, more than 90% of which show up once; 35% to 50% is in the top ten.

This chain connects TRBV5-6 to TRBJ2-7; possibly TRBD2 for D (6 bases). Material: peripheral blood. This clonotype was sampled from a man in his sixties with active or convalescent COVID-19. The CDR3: CASSQTGLGGYEQYF. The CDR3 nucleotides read TGTGCCAGCAGCCAAACGGGACTTGGGGGTTACGAGCAGTACTTC. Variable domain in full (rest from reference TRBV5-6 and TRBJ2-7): DAGVTQSPTHLIKTRGQQVTLRCSPKSGHDTVSWYQQALGQGPQFIFQYYEEEERQRGNFPDRFSGHQFPNYSSELNVNALLLGDSALYLCASSQTGLGGYEQYFGPGTRLTVT.